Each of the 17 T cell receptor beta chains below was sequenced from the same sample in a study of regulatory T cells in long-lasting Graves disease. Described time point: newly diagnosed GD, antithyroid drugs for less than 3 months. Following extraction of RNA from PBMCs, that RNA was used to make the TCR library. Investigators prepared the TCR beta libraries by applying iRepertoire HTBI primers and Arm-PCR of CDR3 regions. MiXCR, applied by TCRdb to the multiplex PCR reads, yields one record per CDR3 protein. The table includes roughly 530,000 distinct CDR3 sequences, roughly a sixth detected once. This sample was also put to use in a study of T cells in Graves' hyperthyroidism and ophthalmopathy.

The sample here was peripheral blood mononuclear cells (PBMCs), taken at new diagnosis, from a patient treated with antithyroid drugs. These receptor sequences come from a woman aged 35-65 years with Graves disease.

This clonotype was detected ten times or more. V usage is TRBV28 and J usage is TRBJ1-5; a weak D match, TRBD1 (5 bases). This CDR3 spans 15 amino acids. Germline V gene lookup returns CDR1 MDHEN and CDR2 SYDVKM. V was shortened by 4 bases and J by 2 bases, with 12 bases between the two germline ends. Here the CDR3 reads CASSYPPTGNQPQHF. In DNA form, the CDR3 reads TGTGCCAGCAGTTACCCCCCGACAGGCAATCAGCCCCAGCATTTT.

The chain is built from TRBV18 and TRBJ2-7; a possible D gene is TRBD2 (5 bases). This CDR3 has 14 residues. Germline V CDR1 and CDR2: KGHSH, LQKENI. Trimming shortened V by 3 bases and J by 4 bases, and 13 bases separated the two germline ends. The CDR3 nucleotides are TGTGCCAGCTCACCCCCCGGAGAGGGATACGAGCAGTACTTC. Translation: CASSPPGEGYEQYF.

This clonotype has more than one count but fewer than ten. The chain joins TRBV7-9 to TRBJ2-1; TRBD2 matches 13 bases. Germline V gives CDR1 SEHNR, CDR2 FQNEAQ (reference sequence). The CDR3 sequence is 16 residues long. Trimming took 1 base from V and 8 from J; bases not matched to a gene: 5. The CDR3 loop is CASSLGGLAGFDEQFF. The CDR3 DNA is TGTGCCAGCAGCTTAGGGGGACTAGCGGGGTTCGATGAGCAGTTCTTC.

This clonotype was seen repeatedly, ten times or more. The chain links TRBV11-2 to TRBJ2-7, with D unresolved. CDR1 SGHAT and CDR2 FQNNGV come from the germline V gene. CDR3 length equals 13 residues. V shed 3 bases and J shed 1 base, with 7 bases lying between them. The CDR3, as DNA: TGTGCCAGCAGCTTCAAATTGTCCTACGAGCAGTACTTC. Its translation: CASSFKLSYEQYF. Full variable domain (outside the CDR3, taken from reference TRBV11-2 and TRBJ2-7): EAGVAQSPRYKIIEKRQSVAFWCNPISGHATLYWYQQILGQGPKLLIQFQNNGVVDDSQLPKDRFSAERLKGVDSTLKIQPAKLEDSAVYLCASSFKLSYEQYFGPGTRLTVT.

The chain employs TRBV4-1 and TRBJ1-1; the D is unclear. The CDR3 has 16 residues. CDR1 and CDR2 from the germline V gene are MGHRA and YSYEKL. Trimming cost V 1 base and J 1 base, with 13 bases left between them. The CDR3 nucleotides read TGCGCCAGCAGCCAAGCAATCGGACGGACGAACACTGAAGCTTTCTTT. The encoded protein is CASSQAIGRTNTEAFF.

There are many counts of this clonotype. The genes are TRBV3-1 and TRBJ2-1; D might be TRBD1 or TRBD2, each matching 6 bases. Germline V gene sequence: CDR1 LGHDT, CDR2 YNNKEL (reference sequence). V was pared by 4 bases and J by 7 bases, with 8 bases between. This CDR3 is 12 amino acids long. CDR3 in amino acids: CASSRGANEQFF. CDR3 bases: TGTGCCAGCAGCCGGGGGGCGAATGAGCAGTTCTTC.

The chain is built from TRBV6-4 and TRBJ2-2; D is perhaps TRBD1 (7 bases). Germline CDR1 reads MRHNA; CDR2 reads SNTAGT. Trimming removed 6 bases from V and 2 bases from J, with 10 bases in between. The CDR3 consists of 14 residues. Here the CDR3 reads CASRRDRNTGELFF. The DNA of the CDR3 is TGTGCCAGCAGGCGGGACAGAAACACCGGGGAGCTGTTTTTT.

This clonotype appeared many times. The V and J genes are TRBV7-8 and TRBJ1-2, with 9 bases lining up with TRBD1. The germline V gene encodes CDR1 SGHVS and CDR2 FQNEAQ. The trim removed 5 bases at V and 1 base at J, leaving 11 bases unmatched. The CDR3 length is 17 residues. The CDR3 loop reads CASSVSRDRVYNYGYTF. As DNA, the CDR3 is TGTGCCAGCAGCGTCAGCCGGGACAGGGTTTATAACTATGGCTACACCTTC.

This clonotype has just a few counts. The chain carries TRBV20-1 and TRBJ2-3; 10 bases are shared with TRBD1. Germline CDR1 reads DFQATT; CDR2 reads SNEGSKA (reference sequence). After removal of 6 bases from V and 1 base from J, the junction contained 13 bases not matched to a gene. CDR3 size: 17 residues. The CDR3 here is CSARRGTGVGGTDTQYF. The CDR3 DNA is TGCAGTGCCCGGAGGGGGACAGGGGTCGGGGGCACAGATACGCAGTATTTT.

CDR3 loop: CASSRTHRGTNEQFF. The CDR3 nucleotides are TGTGCCAGCAGCCGGACTCACCGGGGCACCAATGAGCAGTTCTTC. This chain uses TRBV14 with TRBJ2-1; the D gene could be TRBD1 or TRBD2 (5 bases each). V dropped 4 bases and J dropped 6 bases, with 16 bases sitting between them. Germline CDR1 is SGHDN and CDR2 is FVKESK. This CDR3 is built from 15 residues.

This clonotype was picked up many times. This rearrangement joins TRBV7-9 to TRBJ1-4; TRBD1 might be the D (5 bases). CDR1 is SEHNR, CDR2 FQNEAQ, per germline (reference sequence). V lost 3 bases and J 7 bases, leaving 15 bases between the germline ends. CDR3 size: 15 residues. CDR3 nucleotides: TGTGCCAGCAGCTTGGAGGGAGGAGGGACTGAAAAACTGTTTTTT. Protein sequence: CASSLEGGGTEKLFF. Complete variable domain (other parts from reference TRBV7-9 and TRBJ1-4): DTGVSQNPRHKITKRGQNVTFRCDPISEHNRLYWYRQTLGQGPEFLTYFQNEAQLEKSRLLSDRFSAERPKGSFSTLEIQRTEQGDSAMYLCASSLEGGGTEKLFFGSGTQLSVL.

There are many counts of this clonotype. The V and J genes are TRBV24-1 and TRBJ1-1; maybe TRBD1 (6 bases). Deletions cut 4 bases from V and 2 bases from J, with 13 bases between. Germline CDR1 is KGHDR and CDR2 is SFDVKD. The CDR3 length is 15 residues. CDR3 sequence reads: CATSEPGQRNTEAFF. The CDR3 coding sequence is TGTGCCACCAGTGAGCCGGGACAAAGAAACACTGAAGCTTTCTTT.

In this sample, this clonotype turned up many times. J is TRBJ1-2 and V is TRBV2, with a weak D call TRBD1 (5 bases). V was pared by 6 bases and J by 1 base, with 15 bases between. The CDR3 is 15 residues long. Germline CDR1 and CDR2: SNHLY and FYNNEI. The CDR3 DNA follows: TGTGCCAGCAGCCCAGGGTATCCAAATAACTATGGCTACACCTTC. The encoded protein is CASSPGYPNNYGYTF.

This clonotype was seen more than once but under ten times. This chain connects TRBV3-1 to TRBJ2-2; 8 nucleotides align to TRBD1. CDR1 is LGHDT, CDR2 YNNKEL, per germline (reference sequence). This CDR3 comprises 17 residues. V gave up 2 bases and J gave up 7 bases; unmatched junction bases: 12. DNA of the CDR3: TGTGCCAGCAGCCAATATAGGGACAGGACACATGGCGGGGAGCTGTTTTTT. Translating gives CASSQYRDRTHGGELFF.

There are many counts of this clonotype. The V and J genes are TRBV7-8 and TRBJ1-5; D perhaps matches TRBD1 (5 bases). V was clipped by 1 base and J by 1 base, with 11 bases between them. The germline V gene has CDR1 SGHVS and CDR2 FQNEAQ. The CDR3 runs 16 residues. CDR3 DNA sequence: TGTGCCAGCAGCTTAGGGAGGGGCGCGAGCAATCAGCCCCAGCATTTT. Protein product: CASSLGRGASNQPQHF.

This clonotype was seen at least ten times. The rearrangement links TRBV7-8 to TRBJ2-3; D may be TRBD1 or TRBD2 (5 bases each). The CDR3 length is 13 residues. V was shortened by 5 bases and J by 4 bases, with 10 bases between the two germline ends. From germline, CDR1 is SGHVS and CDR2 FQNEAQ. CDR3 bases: TGTGCCAGCAGCCCCGAGGGGTCAGATACGCAGTATTTT. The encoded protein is CASSPEGSDTQYF.

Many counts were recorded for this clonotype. DNA of the CDR3: TGTGCCAGCAGCTTTGGGCTGACCCAAGAAGGCGAGCAGTACTTC. It translates to CASSFGLTQEGEQYF. The chain couples TRBV11-2 to TRBJ2-7; D ambiguous. The CDR3 is made up of 15 amino acids. The V gene lost 3 bases and the J gene lost 6 bases, with 18 bases spanning the gap. Germline values: CDR1 SGHAT, CDR2 FQNNGV.